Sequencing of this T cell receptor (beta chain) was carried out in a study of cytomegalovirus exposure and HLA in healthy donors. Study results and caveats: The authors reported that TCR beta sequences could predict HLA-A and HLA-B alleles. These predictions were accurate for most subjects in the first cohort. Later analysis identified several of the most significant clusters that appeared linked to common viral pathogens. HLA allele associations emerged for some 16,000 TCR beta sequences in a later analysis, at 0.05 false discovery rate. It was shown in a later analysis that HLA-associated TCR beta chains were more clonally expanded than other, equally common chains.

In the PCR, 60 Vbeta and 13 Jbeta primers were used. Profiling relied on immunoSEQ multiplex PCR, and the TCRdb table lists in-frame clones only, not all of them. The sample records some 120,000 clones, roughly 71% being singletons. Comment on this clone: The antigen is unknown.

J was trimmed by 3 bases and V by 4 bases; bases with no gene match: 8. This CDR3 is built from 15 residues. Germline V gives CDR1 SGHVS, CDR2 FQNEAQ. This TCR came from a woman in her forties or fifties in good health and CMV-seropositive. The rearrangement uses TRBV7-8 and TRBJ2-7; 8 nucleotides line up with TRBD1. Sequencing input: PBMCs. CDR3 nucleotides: TGTGCCAGCAGCTCCGACTGGACAGGGATCTACGAGCAGTACTTC. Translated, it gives CASSSDWTGIYEQYF.